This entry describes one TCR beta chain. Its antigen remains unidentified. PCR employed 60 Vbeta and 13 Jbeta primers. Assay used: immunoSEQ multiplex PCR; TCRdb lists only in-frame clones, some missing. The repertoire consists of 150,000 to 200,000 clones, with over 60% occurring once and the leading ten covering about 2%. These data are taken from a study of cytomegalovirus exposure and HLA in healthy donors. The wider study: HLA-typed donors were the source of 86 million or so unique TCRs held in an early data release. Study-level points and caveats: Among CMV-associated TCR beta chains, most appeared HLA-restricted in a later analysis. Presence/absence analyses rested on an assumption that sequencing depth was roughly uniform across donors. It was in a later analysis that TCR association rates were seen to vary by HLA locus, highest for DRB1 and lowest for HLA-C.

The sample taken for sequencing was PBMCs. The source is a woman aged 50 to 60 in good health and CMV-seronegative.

The CDR3 bases are TGCGCCAGCAGCTTATCGGGGAGGGGAGAAGCTTTCTTT. This gives the protein CASSLSGRGEAFF. This chain connects TRBV5-1 to TRBJ1-1; TRBD1 is a possible D gene (5 bases). V was shortened by 2 bases and J by 8 bases, with 13 bases between the two germline ends. The CDR3 is made up of 13 amino acids. The germline CDR1 and CDR2 sequences are SGHRS and YFSETQ.